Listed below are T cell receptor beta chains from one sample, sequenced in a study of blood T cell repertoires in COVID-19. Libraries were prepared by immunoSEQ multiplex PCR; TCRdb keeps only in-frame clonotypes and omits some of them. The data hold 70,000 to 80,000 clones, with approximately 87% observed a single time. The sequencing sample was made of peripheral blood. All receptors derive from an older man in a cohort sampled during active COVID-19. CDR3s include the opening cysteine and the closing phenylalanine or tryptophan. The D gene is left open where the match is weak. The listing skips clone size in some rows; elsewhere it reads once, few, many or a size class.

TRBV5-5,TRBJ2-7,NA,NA,TGTGCCAGCAGCTGGGATGCGCAGGGCGCCTACGAGCAGTACTTC,CASSWDAQGAYEQYF
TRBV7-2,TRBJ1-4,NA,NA,TGTGCCAGCAGCTTATATGGGGGCGGAGCTAATGAAAAACTGTTTTTT,CASSLYGGGANEKLFF
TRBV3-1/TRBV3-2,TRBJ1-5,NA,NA,TGTGCCAGCAGCCAAGACGTGGGCCATCAGCCCCAGCATTTT,CASSQDVGHQPQHF
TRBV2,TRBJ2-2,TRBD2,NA,TGTGCCAGCAGGACCGGGACTAGCGGGGTTGCCGGGGAGCTGTTTTTT,CASRTGTSGVAGELFF
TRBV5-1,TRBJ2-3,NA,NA,TGCGCCAGCAGCTTGGAGGGGCCGGTTGCAGATACGCAGTATTTT,CASSLEGPVADTQYF
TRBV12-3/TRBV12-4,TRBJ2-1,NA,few,TGTGCCAGCAGATCGGACAGTTACAATGAGCAGTTCTTC,CASRSDSYNEQFF
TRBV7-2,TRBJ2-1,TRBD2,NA,TGTGCCAGCAGCTTAGCGCTTGGCGGGGGGACTAACAATGAGCAGTTCTTC,CASSLALGGGTNNEQFF
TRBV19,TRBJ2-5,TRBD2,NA,TGTGCCAGTAGTCAACAGTCTAGCGGGGTCGACCAGTACTTC,CASSQQSSGVDQYF
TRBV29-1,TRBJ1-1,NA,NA,TGCAGCGTGCCTTATCCGGACAAATACACTGAAGCTTTCTTT,CSVPYPDKYTEAFF
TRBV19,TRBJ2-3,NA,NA,TGTGCCAGTAGTACCTCTAGCGTTAGCACAGATACGCAGTATTTT,CASSTSSVSTDTQYF
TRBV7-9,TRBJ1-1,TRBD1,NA,TGTGCCAGCAGCAAGGGACAGGGGGCGAGAACTGAAGCTTTCTTT,CASSKGQGARTEAFF
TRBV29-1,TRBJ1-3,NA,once,TGCAGCGTTGCTCGAGACAGCTCTGGAAACACCATATATTTT,CSVARDSSGNTIYF
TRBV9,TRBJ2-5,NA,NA,TGTGCCAGCAGCGCCGTTGCGGGGGAGACCCAGTACTTC,CASSAVAGETQYF